Following are 30 T cell receptor beta chains from one sample sequenced in a study of blood T cell repertoires in COVID-19. TCRdb's copy holds only in-frame clones and misses some; the assay was immunoSEQ multiplex PCR. The data show 490,000 or so clones, approximately 90% seen once. Sequenced material: PBMCs or T cells enriched from blood (not recorded which). The receptors stem from a woman aged 40 to 50 who had recovered from COVID-19.

The chain has TRBV28 and TRBJ1-5, with 7 bases identical to TRBD1. V dropped 6 bases and J dropped 1; count of bases not matched to a gene: 6. Per the germline V gene, CDR1 is MDHEN and CDR2 is SYDVKM. The CDR3 has 15 residues. This CDR3 reads CASRFDRVSNQPQHF. The CDR3 DNA reads TGTGCCAGCAGGTTTGACAGGGTCAGCAATCAGCCCCAGCATTTT.

The table lists this clone with a few counts. The V gene is TRBV10-1, the J gene TRBJ2-1; no definite D call. The CDR3 extends over 11 amino acids. V lost 4 bases to trimming and J lost 4 bases, with 2 bases between them. Germline V lookup: CDR1 WNHNN, CDR2 SYGVQD (reference sequence). This chain's CDR3 is CASSVYNEQFF. In DNA form, the CDR3 reads TGCGCCAGCAGTGTATACAATGAGCAGTTCTTC.

This sequence joins TRBV5-6 and TRBJ1-1; 9 nucleotides align to TRBD1. This CDR3 is built from 19 residues. J gave up 2 bases and V 4 bases, and 18 bases lay outside the gene matches. Germline V gene data show CDR1 as SGHDT and CDR2 as YYEEEE. CDR3: CASSGTGWGPFEANTEAFF. For the CDR3, the DNA is TGTGCCAGCAGCGGGACAGGGTGGGGTCCGTTTGAGGCTAACACTGAAGCTTTCTTT.

V gene TRBV7-9 combines with J gene TRBJ2-1, with D possibly TRBD2 on 6 matching bases. This CDR3 contains 16 residues. Germline assignment: CDR1 SEHNR and CDR2 FQNEAQ (reference sequence). Trimming took off 4 bases at V and 2 bases at J, with 15 bases between the two ends. The CDR3 region is CASSSTIAATYNEQFF. The CDR3 bases are TGTGCCAGCAGCTCCACGATAGCGGCTACCTACAATGAGCAGTTCTTC. Full variable domain (missing parts from reference TRBV7-9 and TRBJ2-1): DTGVSQNPRHKITKRGQNVTFRCDPISEHNRLYWYRQTLGQGPEFLTYFQNEAQLEKSRLLSDRFSAERPKGSFSTLEIQRTEQGDSAMYLCASSSTIAATYNEQFFGPGTRLTVL.

J is TRBJ1-2 and V is TRBV11-2; the match to TRBD1 covers 7 bases. CDR3 length: 16 amino acids. The trim removed 5 bases at V and 4 bases at J, leaving 13 bases unmatched. The V gene's germline CDR1 is SGHAT and CDR2 FQNNGV. The CDR3 region has the DNA TGTGCCAGCAGCCAAGGTGCTTATGGGGACAGCTATGGCTACACCTTC. Translating gives CASSQGAYGDSYGYTF.

A note on this clone: A read error may account for a junction end that differs from germline. The gene calls are TRBV5-6 and TRBJ1-2; D uncertain. The CDR3 covers 13 residues. CDR1 is SGHDT and CDR2 is YYEEEE in the germline V gene. CDR3 coding DNA: TGTGCCAGCAGCCTAGGGAGGGTGGAATTCAATGTATTC. Protein sequence: CASSLGRVEFNVF.

The CDR3 loop is CASKWDRRSPLHF. CDR3 coding DNA: TGTGCCAGCAAATGGGACAGACGGTCACCCCTCCACTTT. The chain combines TRBV6-5 with TRBJ1-6; 7 bases are a match to TRBD1. After removal of 7 bases from V and 10 bases from J, the junction contained 7 bases not matched to a gene. Germline V gene data show CDR1 as MNHEY and CDR2 as SVGAGI. The CDR3 consists of 13 residues.

The CDR3 nucleotides read TGCGCCAGCAGCCAAGACAGAGGGACAGGGTCCCACGAGCAGTACTTC. Protein product: CASSQDRGTGSHEQYF. The chain carries TRBV4-3 and TRBJ2-7, with 9 nucleotides matching TRBD1. Germline V gene sequence: CDR1 LGHNA, CDR2 YSLEER. V lost 0 bases to trimming and J lost 5 bases; unmatched junction nucleotides: 8. CDR3 length: 16 amino acids.

Only one count was recorded for this clone. The V call is TRBV27, the J call TRBJ2-7, with 10 bases that match TRBD1. In germline, CDR1 is MNHEY, CDR2 SMNVEV (reference sequence). The CDR3 loop spans 15 amino acids. J gave up 4 bases and V 4 bases, and 7 bases lay outside the gene matches. CDR3 sequence: CASSSYRDRGYEQYF. For the CDR3, the DNA is TGTGCCAGCAGTTCCTACCGGGACAGGGGTTACGAGCAGTACTTC.

The chain couples TRBV10-3 to TRBJ2-7; a possible D gene is TRBD1 (6 bases). Trimming stripped 2 bases from V and 3 bases from J, with 11 bases between. The length of the CDR3 is 14 residues. Germline V gene lookup returns CDR1 ENHRY and CDR2 SYGVKD. The CDR3 region has the DNA TGTGCCATCAGTGAGCCGACAGGATACTACGAGCAGTACTTC. Translation gives CAISEPTGYYEQYF.

The CDR3: CASSPAGLSPDTQYF. The CDR3 nucleotides are TGTGCCAGCTCTCCAGCGGGCCTCAGCCCAGATACGCAGTATTTT. The rearrangement joins TRBV2 to TRBJ2-3; tentative D call: TRBD2 (6 bases). CDR3 length: 15 amino acids. Trimming took 8 bases from V and 4 from J, leaving 19 bases between them. Germline loops: CDR1 SNHLY, CDR2 FYNNEI.

The gene calls are TRBV2 and TRBJ2-4, with 14 bases aligning to TRBD2. Germline CDR1 reads SNHLY; CDR2 reads FYNNEI. The J segment lost 0 bases and the V segment lost 4 bases, leaving 8 bases of the junction unmatched. The CDR3 runs 19 residues. The chain's CDR3 is CASSAGLAGVPLAKNIQYF. Written as DNA, the CDR3 is TGTGCCAGCAGTGCGGGACTAGCGGGAGTCCCGCTAGCCAAAAACATTCAGTACTTC.

Of note for this clone: Sequence at one end of the junction differs from germline and may be a read error. The chain joins TRBV7-7 to TRBJ2-7; 9 nucleotides align to TRBD2. Germline CDR1 is SSHAT and CDR2 is FNYEAQ (reference sequence). This CDR3 has 18 amino acids. In nucleotides, the CDR3 is TGTGCTAGCAGGTTCCCCCATTGGCTAGCGGGACGAACCTACGAGCAGTACTTC. Protein sequence: CASRFPHWLAGRTYEQYF.

The chain uses TRBV11-2 and TRBJ1-2, with TRBD1 as a possible D gene (5 bases). The length of the CDR3 is 15 residues. V was shortened by 0 bases and J by 2 bases, with 10 bases between the two germline ends. CDR1 and CDR2 (germline): SGHAT, FQNNGV. The CDR3 sequence is CASSLDLAGNYGYTF. Written as DNA, the CDR3 is TGTGCCAGCAGCTTAGATCTGGCAGGGAACTATGGCTACACCTTC.

The V gene is TRBV6-5, the J gene TRBJ2-7; D remains ambiguous. This CDR3 region has 11 residues. V gave up 3 bases and J gave up 5 bases, with 5 bases separating them. From germline, CDR1 is MNHEY and CDR2 SVGAGI. CDR3 amino acids: CASSYPNEQYF. The CDR3 DNA is TGTGCCAGCAGTTATCCAAACGAGCAGTACTTC.

This chain joins TRBV11-2 and TRBJ2-1, with D possibly being TRBD2 (6 bases). CDR1 SGHAT and CDR2 FQNNGV come from the germline V gene. This CDR3 is built from 14 residues. V was pared by 7 bases and J by 8 bases, with 18 bases between. CDR3 nucleotide sequence: TGTGCCAGCATGATTAGCGGAGGCGACTATGAGCAGTTCTTC. This sequence encodes CASMISGGDYEQFF. Filled out from reference TRBV11-2 and TRBJ2-1, the complete variable domain reads EAGVAQSPRYKIIEKRQSVAFWCNPISGHATLYWYQQILGQGPKLLIQFQNNGVVDDSQLPKDRFSAERLKGVDSTLKIQPAKLEDSAVYLCASMISGGDYEQFFGPGTRLTVL.

The rearrangement links TRBV7-2 to TRBJ1-2, with 9 bases identical to TRBD1. Germline loops: CDR1 SGHTA, CDR2 FQGNSA. The J segment lost 5 bases and the V segment lost 6 bases, leaving 10 bases of the junction unmatched. The CDR3 sequence is 15 residues long. The CDR3 DNA reads TGTGCCAGCAGTGAAGCTGGGACAGGGATTTATGGCTACACCTTC. Its protein product is CASSEAGTGIYGYTF. Full variable domain (outside the CDR3, taken from reference TRBV7-2 and TRBJ1-2): GAGVSQSPSNKVTEKGKDVELRCDPISGHTALYWYRQSLGQGLEFLIYFQGNSAPDKSGLPSDRFSAERTGGSVSTLTIQRTQQEDSAVYLCASSEAGTGIYGYTFGSGTRLTVV.

V is TRBV7-2 and J is TRBJ1-1; D perhaps matches TRBD1 (5 bases). With 5 bases removed from V and 3 bases from J, the gap between germline ends came to 16 bases. CDR3 length equals 15 residues. Germline V gene lookup returns CDR1 SGHTA and CDR2 FQGNSA. The chain's CDR3 is CASSTGDGGYTEAFF. The CDR3, as DNA: TGTGCCAGCAGCACCGGGGACGGGGGGTACACTGAAGCTTTCTTT. The full variable domain, with the rest looked up from reference TRBV7-2 and TRBJ1-1, is GAGVSQSPSNKVTEKGKDVELRCDPISGHTALYWYRQSLGQGLEFLIYFQGNSAPDKSGLPSDRFSAERTGGSVSTLTIQRTQQEDSAVYLCASSTGDGGYTEAFFGQGTRLTVV.

V gene TRBV13 combines with J gene TRBJ2-1; TRBD2 matches 7 bases. Germline CDR1 PRHDT, CDR2 FYEKMQ (reference sequence). With 2 bases clipped from V and 9 bases from J, the junction kept 19 bases outside the gene matches. The CDR3 runs 18 residues. The CDR3 is CASSLKAQFERGWVEQFF. CDR3 nucleotide sequence: TGTGCCAGCAGCTTAAAGGCCCAATTTGAGCGGGGCTGGGTTGAGCAGTTCTTC.

CDR3 sequence: CASSFRSGNEQFF. The CDR3 DNA is TGTGCCAGCAGCTTTCGCAGCGGGAATGAGCAGTTCTTC. V usage is TRBV13 and J usage is TRBJ2-1; the D gene is possibly TRBD2 (6 bases). Germline CDR1 PRHDT, CDR2 FYEKMQ (reference sequence). This CDR3 spans 13 amino acids. V shed 3 bases and J shed 7 bases, with 10 bases lying between them.

The V gene is TRBV11-2, the J gene TRBJ2-5; the D is unclear. Trimming shortened V by 5 bases and J by 1 base, and 14 bases separated the two germline ends. The CDR3 runs to 15 residues. Germline CDR1 SGHAT, CDR2 FQNNGV. The CDR3 region has the DNA TGTGCCAGCAGCCCCCAGGTGGCATCCCAAGAGACCCAGTACTTC. It translates to CASSPQVASQETQYF.

The chain carries TRBV15 and TRBJ2-3; unclear D gene. Germline CDR1 is LNHNV and CDR2 is YYDKDF (reference sequence). V lost 0 bases, J lost 3 bases, and 4 bases lay in between. CDR3 size: 13 residues. The CDR3 DNA follows: TGTGCCACCAGCAGAGATAGAACAGATACGCAGTATTTT. Residues: CATSRDRTDTQYF.

The rearrangement links TRBV5-8 to TRBJ1-1; 10 positions match TRBD1. Trimming removed 6 bases from V and 7 bases from J; junction bases left unmatched: 12. In germline, CDR1 is SGHTS, CDR2 YDEGEE. The CDR3 is 15 amino acids. For the CDR3, the DNA is TGTGCCAGCAACCCCCGGGACAGGGGCTTGGGTGAAGCTTTCTTT. Its protein is CASNPRDRGLGEAFF.

The V gene is TRBV12-3 or TRBV12-4, the J gene TRBJ2-7, with unresolved D. CDR3 length equals 12 residues. Trimming pared 1 base from V and 9 bases from J, leaving 10 bases between. This CDR3 is CASSLEGASQYF. The CDR3, as DNA: TGTGCCAGCAGTTTAGAAGGAGCGTCGCAGTACTTC.

The chain joins TRBV28 to TRBJ1-4; no clear D gene. The ends were cut back, 8 bases at V and 7 bases at J, with 14 bases in the middle. From germline, CDR1 is MDHEN and CDR2 SYDVKM. The CDR3 loop spans 13 amino acids. The CDR3 bases are TGTGCCAGCCGGGGTTACTCCGGTGAAAAACTGTTTTTT. It translates to CASRGYSGEKLFF. Full variable domain (rest looked up from reference TRBV28 and TRBJ1-4): DVKVTQSSRYLVKRTGEKVFLECVQDMDHENMFWYRQDPGLGLRLIYFSYDVKMKEKGDIPEGYSVSREKKERFSLILESASTNQTSMYLCASRGYSGEKLFFGSGTQLSVL.

The gene calls are TRBV19 and TRBJ2-1, with a possible D match to TRBD1 (6 bases). Trimming shortened V by 0 bases and J by 4 bases, and 19 bases separated the two germline ends. This CDR3 spans 18 amino acids. Germline CDR1 and CDR2: LNHDA and SQIVND (reference sequence). The CDR3 here is CASSIDQGGQTPYNEQFF. As DNA, the CDR3 is TGTGCCAGTAGTATAGATCAAGGGGGACAAACTCCTTACAATGAGCAGTTCTTC.

The gene calls are TRBV28 and TRBJ2-7, with D tentatively TRBD1 (6 bases). This CDR3 contains 12 residues. The germline V gene encodes CDR1 MDHEN and CDR2 SYDVKM. The V end was cut by 5 bases, the J end by 3 bases, with 8 bases between. CDR3 sequence reads: CASSIGGYEQYF. Written as DNA, the CDR3 is TGTGCCAGCAGTATAGGGGGCTACGAGCAGTACTTC. Full variable domain (remainder filled in from reference TRBV28 and TRBJ2-7): DVKVTQSSRYLVKRTGEKVFLECVQDMDHENMFWYRQDPGLGLRLIYFSYDVKMKEKGDIPEGYSVSREKKERFSLILESASTNQTSMYLCASSIGGYEQYFGPGTRLTVT.

The V and J genes are TRBV9 and TRBJ2-5; possibly TRBD1 for D (5 bases). The germline V gene has CDR1 SGDLS and CDR2 YYNGEE. Trimming cost V 0 bases and J 9 bases, with 12 bases left between them. There are 13 residues in the CDR3. CDR3 protein: CASSVDRSTAQYF. CDR3 nucleotide sequence: TGTGCCAGCAGCGTAGACAGGTCCACGGCCCAGTACTTC.

The CDR3 DNA is TGTGCCAGTAGTCGTACAGGGGTTACTGAAGCTTTCTTT. Residues: CASSRTGVTEAFF. The V call is TRBV19, the J call TRBJ1-1; 7 bases map to TRBD1. J gave up 5 bases and V 5 bases, and 5 bases lay outside the gene matches. Germline-derived CDR1 and CDR2 are LNHDA and SQIVND (reference sequence). This CDR3 comprises 13 residues. Drawing the rest from reference TRBV19 and TRBJ1-1, the complete variable domain is DGGITQSPKYLFRKEGQNVTLSCEQNLNHDAMYWYRQDPGQGLRLIYYSQIVNDFQKGDIAEGYSVSREKKESFPLTVTSAQKNPTAFYLCASSRTGVTEAFFGQGTRLTVV.

This sequence joins TRBV2 and TRBJ1-4, with D tentatively TRBD1 (5 bases). This CDR3 comprises 13 residues. The germline CDR1 and CDR2 sequences are SNHLY and FYNNEI. The V and J ends lost 6 bases and 5 bases respectively, with 10 bases between them. This CDR3 is CASSREENEKLFF. In DNA, the CDR3 is TGTGCCAGCAGCAGGGAAGAGAATGAAAAACTGTTTTTT.